Listed below are T cell receptor beta chains from one sample, sequenced in a study of blood T cell repertoires in COVID-19. Repertoires were generated with immunoSEQ multiplex PCR, while TCRdb's copy carries only in-frame clones and drops some. The sample contains about 150,000 clones, roughly 84% of which appear only once. The sequenced material came from peripheral blood. These receptors were collected from a woman between 45 and 60 years old in a cohort sampled during active or convalescent COVID-19. CDR3s include the opening cysteine and the closing phenylalanine or tryptophan. A D gene is named only where the DNA matches it firmly. Size tells how often a clone was seen (once, few, many) or the class of an expanded clone, and some rows leave it out.

j_call | cdr3_length | v_call | clone_size | d_call | cdr3_nt | cdr3_aa
TRBJ2-1 | 17 | TRBV7-2 | NA | NA | TGTGCCAGCAGCTTACAGAGCGGGCCAGGCTCCTACAATGAGCAGTTCTTC | CASSLQSGPGSYNEQFF
TRBJ2-1 | 15 | TRBV19 | NA | TRBD2 | TGTGCCAGTACGTCGGCGGGGGGTTTTTACAATGAGCAGTTCTTC | CASTSAGGFYNEQFF
TRBJ1-1 | 15 | TRBV2 | NA | TRBD1 | TGTGCCAGCAGTGGCCAGGGACAGGGGGACACTGAAGCTTTCTTT | CASSGQGQGDTEAFF
TRBJ2-7 | 16 | TRBV6-6 | NA | NA | TGTGCCAGCAGTTACTCAGGGTTTCAGGGATCCTACGAGCAGTACTTC | CASSYSGFQGSYEQYF
TRBJ1-4 | 14 | TRBV7-9 | NA | NA | TGTGCCAGCAGCTTGGGACAAGAGGGCGAAAAACTGTTTTTT | CASSLGQEGEKLFF
TRBJ1-1 | 14 | TRBV11-2 | NA | NA | TGTGCCAGCAGCTTAGATCGGTGGAACACTGAAGCTTTCTTT | CASSLDRWNTEAFF
TRBJ1-5 | 13 | TRBV6-1 | once | NA | TGTGCCAGCAGTGATCAGGGTGGTCAGCCCCAGCATTTT | CASSDQGGQPQHF
TRBJ2-5 | 14 | TRBV6-5 | few | TRBD1 | TGTGCCAGCAGGGAGACAGGGGGCAGACTGGCCCAGTACTTC | CASRETGGRLAQYF
TRBJ2-5 | 16 | TRBV7-6 | NA | TRBD2 | TGTGCCAGCAGCTTTACAGGTGGGGGGGGTCCAGAGACCCAGTACTTC | CASSFTGGGGPETQYF
TRBJ2-2 | 16 | TRBV10-3 | NA | TRBD2 | TGTGCCATCAGTGATAGGCTAGCGGTGGCCACCGGGGAGCTGTTTTTT | CAISDRLAVATGELFF
TRBJ2-7 | 14 | TRBV6-1 | NA | NA | TGTGCCAGCAGTGAAGACAGGGAACGATACGAGCAGTACTTC | CASSEDRERYEQYF
TRBJ2-3 | 17 | TRBV19 | NA | NA | TGTGCCAGTAGTATAGAGACCGTGGACGGGGGCACAGATACGCAGTATTTT | CASSIETVDGGTDTQYF
TRBJ2-1 | 12 | TRBV4-3 | few | NA | TGCGCCAGCAGCCAGGAGGGTGGGGAGCAGTTCTTC | CASSQEGGEQFF
TRBJ1-4 | 14 | TRBV7-9 | NA | TRBD1 | TGTGCCAGCAGAACACAGGGGTGGAATGAAAAACTGTTTTTT | CASRTQGWNEKLFF
TRBJ1-1 | 14 | TRBV2 | NA | NA | TGTGCCAGCTTAGAGGGACTTTTGAACACTGAAGCTTTCTTT | CASLEGLLNTEAFF
TRBJ2-1 | 15 | TRBV18 | many | TRBD1 | TGTGCCAGCTCACCCGGGACAGGGCCCAACGGTGAGCAGTTCTTC | CASSPGTGPNGEQFF
TRBJ1-1 | 12 | TRBV15 | NA | TRBD1 | TGTGCCACCAGGACAGGGGCCACTGAAGCTTTCTTT | CATRTGATEAFF
TRBJ1-1 | 14 | TRBV27 | once | NA | TGTGCCAGCAGTTACAGAGCCCTGGTCACTGAAGCTTTCTTT | CASSYRALVTEAFF
TRBJ2-2 | 14 | TRBV6-5 | few | NA | TGTGCCAGCATGTTACAGGTGAACACCGGGGAGCTGTTTTTT | CASMLQVNTGELFF
TRBJ1-4 | 13 | TRBV7-9 | NA | NA | TGTGCCAGCAGCTCGGGATATAATGAAAAACTGTTTTTT | CASSSGYNEKLFF
TRBJ2-2 | 18 | TRBV30 | many | NA | TGTGCCTGGAGTGCAATCGGACAGTTGGGAACTTCTACCGGGGAGCTGTTTTTT | CAWSAIGQLGTSTGELFF
TRBJ2-1 | 17 | TRBV5-4 | NA | TRBD1 | TGTGCCAGCAGCTTCGACAGGGGGCCCGGCACTTACAATGAGCAGTTCTTC | CASSFDRGPGTYNEQFF
TRBJ1-6 | 15 | TRBV9 | NA | TRBD1 | TGTGCCAGCAGCGTCAGGGGGCGCGATAATTCACCCCTCCACTTT | CASSVRGRDNSPLHF
TRBJ2-1 | 14 | TRBV19 | once | TRBD2 | TGTGCCAGTAGTATGTACGGGGGGTGGAATGAGCAGTTCTTC | CASSMYGGWNEQFF
TRBJ2-7 | 13 | TRBV5-1 | NA | NA | TGCGCCAGCAGCTTGGCCACAGGGCCCGAGCAGTACTTC | CASSLATGPEQYF
TRBJ2-7 | 13 | TRBV10-1 | NA | NA | TGCGCCAGCAGTCGGGACTCCTCCTACGAGCAGTACTTC | CASSRDSSYEQYF
TRBJ1-5 | 13 | TRBV3-1/TRBV3-2 | once | NA | TGTGCCAGCAGCCAAGACAGGAGGCGGCCCCAGCATTTT | CASSQDRRRPQHF
TRBJ2-2 | 15 | TRBV18 | NA | NA | TGTGCCAGCTCACCACGGTTAGAGGTGACCGGGGAGCTGTTTTTT | CASSPRLEVTGELFF
TRBJ2-7 | 14 | TRBV19 | few | NA | TGTGCCAGTAGTATAACCGGGGGTAGCCACGAGCAGTACTTC | CASSITGGSHEQYF
TRBJ2-1 | 17 | TRBV5-1 | once | TRBD2 | TGCGCCAGCAGCTTGGAGCGGGGGTTGAGCTCCTACAATGAGCAGTTCTTC | CASSLERGLSSYNEQFF
TRBJ1-2 | 13 | TRBV11-2 | NA | NA | TGTGCCAGCAGCCAGGGGACGGACTATGGCTACACCTTC | CASSQGTDYGYTF
TRBJ2-5 | 13 | TRBV7-8 | NA | NA | TGTGCCAGCACCCTTAGCGTGGCGGAGACCCAGTACTTC | CASTLSVAETQYF
TRBJ1-6 | 15 | TRBV6-1 | NA | TRBD1 | TGTGCCAGCAGTGAAGCGGACAGGGGTAATTCACCCCTCCACTTT | CASSEADRGNSPLHF
TRBJ2-3 | 17 | TRBV5-1 | few | TRBD2 | TGCGCCAGCAGCTTGCGGCCAGCGGGGGAGGGTAGAGATACGCAGTATTTT | CASSLRPAGEGRDTQYF
TRBJ2-7 | 14 | TRBV10-3 | NA | TRBD2 | TGTGCCATCACGGCCGGGACTAGTGAAGGTGTGCAGTACTTC | CAITAGTSEGVQYF
TRBJ1-4 | 13 | TRBV30 | NA | NA | TGTGCCGGAAGACGACAGCAAAATGAAAAACTGTTTTTT | CAGRRQQNEKLFF
TRBJ1-1 | 13 | TRBV19 | few | NA | TGTGCCAGTAGTAATCAGGCGAACACTGAAGCTTTCTTT | CASSNQANTEAFF
TRBJ1-1 | 13 | TRBV29-1 | NA | TRBD1 | TGCAGCGTCCCGGGGACAGGGGGCTTTGAAGCTTTCTTT | CSVPGTGGFEAFF
TRBJ1-2 | 16 | TRBV7-2 | NA | TRBD1 | TGTGCCAGCAGCTTAAACCCGGGACAGTCAGGCTATGGCTACACCTTC | CASSLNPGQSGYGYTF